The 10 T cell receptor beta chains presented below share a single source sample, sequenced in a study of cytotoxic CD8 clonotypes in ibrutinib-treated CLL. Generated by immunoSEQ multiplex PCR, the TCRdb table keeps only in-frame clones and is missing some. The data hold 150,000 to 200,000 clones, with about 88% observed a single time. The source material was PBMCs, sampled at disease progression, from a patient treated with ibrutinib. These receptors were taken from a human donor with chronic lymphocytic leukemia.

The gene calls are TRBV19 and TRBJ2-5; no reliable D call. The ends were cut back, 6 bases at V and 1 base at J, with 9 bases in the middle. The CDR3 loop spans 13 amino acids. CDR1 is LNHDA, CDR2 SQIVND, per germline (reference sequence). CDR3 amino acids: CASRGLPQETQYF. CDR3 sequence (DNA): TGTGCCAGTAGGGGGTTACCCCAAGAGACCCAGTACTTC. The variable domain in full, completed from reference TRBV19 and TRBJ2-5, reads DGGITQSPKYLFRKEGQNVTLSCEQNLNHDAMYWYRQDPGQGLRLIYYSQIVNDFQKGDIAEGYSVSREKKESFPLTVTSAQKNPTAFYLCASRGLPQETQYFGPGTRLLVL.

The CDR3, as DNA: TGTGCCAGCAGACTCAGGACTAGCAGTCGCTACAATGAGCAGTTCTTC. Translated, it gives CASRLRTSSRYNEQFF. The V gene is TRBV28, the J gene TRBJ2-1, with TRBD2 matching 8 bases. Germline CDR1 is MDHEN and CDR2 is SYDVKM. The CDR3 consists of 16 residues. Losses at the gene ends were 6 bases for V and 3 bases for J; bases not matched to a gene: 10.

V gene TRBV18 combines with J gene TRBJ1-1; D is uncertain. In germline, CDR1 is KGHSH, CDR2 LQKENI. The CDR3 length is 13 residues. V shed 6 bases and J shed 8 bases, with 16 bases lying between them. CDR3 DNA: TGTGCCAGCTCCACCTTTGAGGCGCTCGAAGCTTTCTTT. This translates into CASSTFEALEAFF.

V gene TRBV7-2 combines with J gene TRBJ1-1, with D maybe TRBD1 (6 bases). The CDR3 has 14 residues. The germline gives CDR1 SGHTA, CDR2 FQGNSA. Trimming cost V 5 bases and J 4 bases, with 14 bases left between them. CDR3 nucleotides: TGTGCCAGCAGCCGGGCTTGGGACATCACTGAAGCTTTCTTT. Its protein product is CASSRAWDITEAFF.

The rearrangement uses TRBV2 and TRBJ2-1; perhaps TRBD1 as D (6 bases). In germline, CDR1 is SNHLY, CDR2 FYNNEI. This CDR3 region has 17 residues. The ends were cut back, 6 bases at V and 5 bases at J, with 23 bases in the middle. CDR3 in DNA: TGTGCCAGCAGCGACCCGCCAGGGGCGGCAGGGAACAATGAGCAGTTCTTC. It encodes CASSDPPGAAGNNEQFF.

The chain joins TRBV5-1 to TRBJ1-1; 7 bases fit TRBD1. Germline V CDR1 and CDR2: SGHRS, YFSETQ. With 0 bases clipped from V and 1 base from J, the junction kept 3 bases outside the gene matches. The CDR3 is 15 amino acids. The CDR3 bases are TGCGCCAGCAGCTTGGCGGGACAGAGGAACACTGAAGCTTTCTTT. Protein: CASSLAGQRNTEAFF.

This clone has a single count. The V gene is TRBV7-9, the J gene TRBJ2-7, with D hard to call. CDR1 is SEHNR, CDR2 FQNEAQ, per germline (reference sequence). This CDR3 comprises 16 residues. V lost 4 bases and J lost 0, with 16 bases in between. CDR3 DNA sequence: TGTGCCAGCAGCTCCCCGAGCACCCCGAGCTCCTACGAGCAGTACTTC. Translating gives CASSSPSTPSSYEQYF.

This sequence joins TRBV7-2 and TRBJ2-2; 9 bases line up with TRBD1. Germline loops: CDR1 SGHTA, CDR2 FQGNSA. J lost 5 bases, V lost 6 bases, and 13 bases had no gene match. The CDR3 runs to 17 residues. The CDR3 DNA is TGTGCCAGCAGGCGAGCCGGGACAGGGTATTCAACCGGGGAGCTGTTTTTT. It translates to CASRRAGTGYSTGELFF.

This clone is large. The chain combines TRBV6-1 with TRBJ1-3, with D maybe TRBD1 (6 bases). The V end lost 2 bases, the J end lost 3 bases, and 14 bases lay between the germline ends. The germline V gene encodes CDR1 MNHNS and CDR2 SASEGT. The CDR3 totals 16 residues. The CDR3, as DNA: TGTGCCAGCAGTGAAACTGCCGGGGGCGGTGGAAACACCATATATTTT. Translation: CASSETAGGGGNTIYF.

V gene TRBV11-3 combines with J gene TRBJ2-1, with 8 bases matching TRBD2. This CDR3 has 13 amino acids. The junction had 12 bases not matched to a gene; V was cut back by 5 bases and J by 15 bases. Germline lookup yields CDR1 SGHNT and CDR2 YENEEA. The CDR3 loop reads CASSPTGLGTRFF. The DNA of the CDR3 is TGTGCCAGCAGCCCGACGGGACTAGGGACAAGGTTCTTC.